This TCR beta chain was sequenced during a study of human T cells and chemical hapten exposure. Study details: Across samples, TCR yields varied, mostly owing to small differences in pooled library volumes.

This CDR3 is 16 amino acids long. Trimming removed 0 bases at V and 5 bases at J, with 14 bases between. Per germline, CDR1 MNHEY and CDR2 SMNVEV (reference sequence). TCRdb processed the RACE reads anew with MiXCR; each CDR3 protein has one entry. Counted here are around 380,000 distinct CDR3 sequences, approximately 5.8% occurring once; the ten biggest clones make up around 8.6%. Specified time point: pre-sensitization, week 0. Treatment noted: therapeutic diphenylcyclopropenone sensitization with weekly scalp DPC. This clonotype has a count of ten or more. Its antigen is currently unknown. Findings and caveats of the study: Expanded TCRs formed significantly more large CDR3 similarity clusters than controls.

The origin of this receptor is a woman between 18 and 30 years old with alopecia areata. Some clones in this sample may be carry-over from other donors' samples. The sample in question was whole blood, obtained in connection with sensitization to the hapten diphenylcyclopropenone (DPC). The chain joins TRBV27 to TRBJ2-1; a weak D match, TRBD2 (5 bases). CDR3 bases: TGTGCCAGCAGTTTATCGCGCGGTAGCGCACACAATGAGCAGTTCTTC. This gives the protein CASSLSRGSAHNEQFF.